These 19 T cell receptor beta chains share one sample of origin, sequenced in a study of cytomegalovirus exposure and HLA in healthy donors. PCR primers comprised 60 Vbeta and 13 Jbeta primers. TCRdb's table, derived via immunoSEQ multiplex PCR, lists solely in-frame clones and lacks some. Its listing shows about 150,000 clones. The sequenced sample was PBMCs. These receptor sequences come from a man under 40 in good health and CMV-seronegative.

DNA of the CDR3: TGTGCCAGCAGCTTGTGGGTGCTAGCGGCCTACGAGCAGTACTTC. Its protein is CASSLWVLAAYEQYF. This rearrangement joins TRBV5-6 to TRBJ2-7, with TRBD2 identical over 7 bases. The junction had 6 bases not matched to a gene; V was cut back by 1 base and J by 2 bases. The CDR3 has 15 residues. The germline CDR1 and CDR2 sequences are SGHDT and YYEEEE.

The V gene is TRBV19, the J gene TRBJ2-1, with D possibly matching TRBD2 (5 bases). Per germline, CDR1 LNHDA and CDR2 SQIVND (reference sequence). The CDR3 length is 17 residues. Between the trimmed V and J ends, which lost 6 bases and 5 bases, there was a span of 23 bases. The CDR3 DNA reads TGTGCCAGTAGGCCGTGGGGAGTCCTGAGGCTGAACAATGAGCAGTTCTTC. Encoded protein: CASRPWGVLRLNNEQFF.

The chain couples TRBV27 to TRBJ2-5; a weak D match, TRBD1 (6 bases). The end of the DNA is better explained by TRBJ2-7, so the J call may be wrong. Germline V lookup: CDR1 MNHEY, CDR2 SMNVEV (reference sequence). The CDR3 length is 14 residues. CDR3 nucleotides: TGTGCCAGCAGTCCCCGGGACACCTCCTACGAGCAGTACTTC. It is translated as CASSPRDTSYEQYF.

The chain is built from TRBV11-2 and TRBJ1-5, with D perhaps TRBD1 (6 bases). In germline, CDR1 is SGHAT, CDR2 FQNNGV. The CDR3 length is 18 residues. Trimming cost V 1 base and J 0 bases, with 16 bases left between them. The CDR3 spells CASSLGQSTGFSNQPQHF. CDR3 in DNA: TGTGCCAGCAGCTTAGGGCAGTCCACAGGGTTTAGCAATCAGCCCCAGCATTTT.

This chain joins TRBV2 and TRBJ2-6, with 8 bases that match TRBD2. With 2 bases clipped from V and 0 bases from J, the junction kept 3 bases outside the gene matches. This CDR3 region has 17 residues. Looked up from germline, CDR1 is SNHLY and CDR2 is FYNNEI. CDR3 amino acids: CASSERRGGSGANVLTF. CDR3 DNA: TGTGCCAGCAGTGAAAGACGGGGGGGCTCTGGGGCCAACGTCCTGACTTTC.

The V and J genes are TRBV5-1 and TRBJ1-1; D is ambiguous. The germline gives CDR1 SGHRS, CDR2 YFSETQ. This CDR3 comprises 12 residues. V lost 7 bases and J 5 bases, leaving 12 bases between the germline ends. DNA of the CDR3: TGCGCCAGCGGCCCGGCGGGAACTGAAGCTTTCTTT. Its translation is CASGPAGTEAFF.

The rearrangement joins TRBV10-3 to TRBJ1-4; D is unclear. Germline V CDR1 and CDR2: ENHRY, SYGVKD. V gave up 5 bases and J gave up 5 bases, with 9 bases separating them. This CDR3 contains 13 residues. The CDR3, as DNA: TGTGCCATCAGTACAGCTTTCAATGAAAAACTGTTTTTT. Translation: CAISTAFNEKLFF.

CDR3 residues: CASSWDRGQEKLFF. Here the CDR3 DNA reads TGTGCCAGCAGCTGGGACAGGGGCCAGGAAAAACTGTTTTTT. The chain joins TRBV11-2 to TRBJ1-4, with 10 bases fitting TRBD1. CDR3 length: 14 amino acids. J was trimmed by 8 bases and V by 4 bases; bases with no gene match: 4. Per the germline V gene, CDR1 is SGHAT and CDR2 is FQNNGV.

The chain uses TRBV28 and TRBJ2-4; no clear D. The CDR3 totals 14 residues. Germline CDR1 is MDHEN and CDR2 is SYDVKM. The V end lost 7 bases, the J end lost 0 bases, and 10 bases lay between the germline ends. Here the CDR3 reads CASTAGIAKNIQYF. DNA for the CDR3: TGTGCCAGCACTGCAGGAATAGCCAAAAACATTCAGTACTTC.

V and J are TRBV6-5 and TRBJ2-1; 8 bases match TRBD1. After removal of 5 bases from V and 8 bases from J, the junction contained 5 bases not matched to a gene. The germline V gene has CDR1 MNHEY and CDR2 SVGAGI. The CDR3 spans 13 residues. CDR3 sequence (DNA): TGTGCCAGCAGTCGTCAGGGGGCATATGAGCAGTTCTTC. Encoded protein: CASSRQGAYEQFF.

CDR3 sequence (DNA): TGTGCCAGCAGTGGGACTAGCGGACATTACACAGATACGCAGTATTTT. As protein: CASSGTSGHYTDTQYF. V gene TRBV2 combines with J gene TRBJ2-3, with 10 bases aligning to TRBD2. Germline-derived CDR1 and CDR2 are SNHLY and FYNNEI. The CDR3 is 16 amino acids. The trim removed 4 bases at V and 2 bases at J, leaving 6 bases unmatched.

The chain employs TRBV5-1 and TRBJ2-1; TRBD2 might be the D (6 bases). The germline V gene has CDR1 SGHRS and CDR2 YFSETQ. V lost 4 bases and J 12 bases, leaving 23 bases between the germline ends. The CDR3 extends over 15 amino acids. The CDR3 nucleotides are TGCGCCAGCAGCCCATACGCTGCGGGGCGGAGGGGGCAGTTCTTC. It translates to CASSPYAAGRRGQFF.

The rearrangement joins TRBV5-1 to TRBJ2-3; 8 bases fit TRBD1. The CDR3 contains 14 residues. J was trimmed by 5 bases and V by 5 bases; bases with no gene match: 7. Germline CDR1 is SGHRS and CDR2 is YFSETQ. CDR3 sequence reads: CASSSTGVGDTQYF. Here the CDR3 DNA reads TGCGCCAGCAGTTCGACAGGGGTTGGAGATACGCAGTATTTT.

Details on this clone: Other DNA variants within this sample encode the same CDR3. The CDR3 DNA reads TGTGCCAGCAGGACAGGGGGCCCGTTAAGCTACGAGCAGTACTTC. Its translation is CASRTGGPLSYEQYF. The chain uses TRBV27 and TRBJ2-7, with 10 bases lining up with TRBD1. The CDR3 is made up of 15 amino acids. J lost 3 bases, V lost 6 bases, and 8 bases had no gene match. CDR1 is MNHEY, CDR2 SMNVEV, per germline (reference sequence).

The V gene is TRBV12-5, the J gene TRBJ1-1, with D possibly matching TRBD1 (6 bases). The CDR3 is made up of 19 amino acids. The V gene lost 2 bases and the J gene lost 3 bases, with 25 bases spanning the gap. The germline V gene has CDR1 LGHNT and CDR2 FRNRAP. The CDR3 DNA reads TGTGCTAGTGGTTTGCGCTTGGGGGCAAACCGGGGGGGGGACACTGAAGCTTTCTTT. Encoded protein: CASGLRLGANRGGDTEAFF.

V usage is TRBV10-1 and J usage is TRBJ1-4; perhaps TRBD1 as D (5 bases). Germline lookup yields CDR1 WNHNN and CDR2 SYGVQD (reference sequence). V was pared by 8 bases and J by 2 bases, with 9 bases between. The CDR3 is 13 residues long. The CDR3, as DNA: TGCGCCAGCCGCCGGGGGACTAATGAAAAACTGTTTTTT. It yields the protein CASRRGTNEKLFF.

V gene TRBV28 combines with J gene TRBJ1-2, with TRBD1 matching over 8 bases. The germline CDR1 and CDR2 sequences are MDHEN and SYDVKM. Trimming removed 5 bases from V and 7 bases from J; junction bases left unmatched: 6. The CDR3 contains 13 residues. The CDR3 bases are TGTGCCAGCAGTAGCCAGGGGGCGGGTGGCTACACCTTC. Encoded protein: CASSSQGAGGYTF.

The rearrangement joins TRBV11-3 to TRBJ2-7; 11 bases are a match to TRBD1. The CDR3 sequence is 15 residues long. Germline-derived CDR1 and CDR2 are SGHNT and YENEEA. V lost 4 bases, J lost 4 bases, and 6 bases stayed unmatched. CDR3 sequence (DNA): TGTGCCAGCAGCTCCGGACAGGGGGCTCGGTACGAGCAGTACTTC. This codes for CASSSGQGARYEQYF.

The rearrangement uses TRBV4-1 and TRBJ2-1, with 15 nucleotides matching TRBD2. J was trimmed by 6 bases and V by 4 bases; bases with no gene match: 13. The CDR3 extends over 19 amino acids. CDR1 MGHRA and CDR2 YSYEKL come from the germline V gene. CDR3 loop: CASSRPGLAGGGRGNEQFF. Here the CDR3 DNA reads TGCGCCAGCAGCCGTCCGGGACTAGCGGGAGGAGGAAGGGGCAATGAGCAGTTCTTC.